Here is one T cell receptor (beta chain) with its context. Germline CDR1 MNHEY, CDR2 SVGAGI. The CDR3 has 14 amino acids. Deletions cut 2 bases from V and 7 bases from J, with 14 bases between. This entry comes from a study of blood T cell repertoires in COVID-19. TCRdb's table, derived via immunoSEQ multiplex PCR, lists solely in-frame clones and lacks some. The repertoire holds 50,000 to 70,000 clones, with about 79% as singletons. Specimen: peripheral blood. The source of this sequence is a woman in her sixties with acute or convalescent COVID-19. The V and J genes are TRBV6-5 and TRBJ1-2; D call uncertain. In nucleotides, the CDR3 is TGTGCCAGCAGTTACAATGTCTTCGGTGGTGGCTACACCTTC. Translating gives CASSYNVFGGGYTF.